Following are 25 T cell receptor beta chains from one sample sequenced in a study of identical twins. TCRdb re-derived calls from the 5' RACE reads in MiXCR, one entry per CDR3 protein. The sample lists about 530,000 distinct CDR3 sequences; 20% to 25% were seen once. These data also formed part of another study, on yellow fever vaccine responses in identical twins.

The sequenced sample consisted of CD4+ T cells sorted from blood. The source is a woman under 30 in good health.

This clonotype turned up a few times. The chain joins TRBV6-2 or TRBV6-3 to TRBJ2-3, with 8 bases that match TRBD2. The CDR3 has 16 residues. Germline-derived CDR1 and CDR2 are MNHEY and SVGEGT. With V trimmed by 0 bases and J by 5 bases, 7 bases remained unmatched. CDR3 coding DNA: TGTGCCAGCAGTTACTCTTCGGGACTAGGGCAAGATACGCAGTATTTT. Translating gives CASSYSSGLGQDTQYF.

This clonotype was counted only a few times. CDR3 coding DNA: TGTGCCAGCAGCATGGGGAGGACCAGCTCCTACGAGCAGTACGTC. This gives the protein CASSMGRTSSYEQYV. V and J are TRBV3-1 and TRBJ2-7; weak D call: TRBD2 (6 bases). Looked up from germline, CDR1 is LGHDT and CDR2 is YNNKEL (reference sequence). This CDR3 has 15 residues. V was pared by 5 bases and J by 0 bases, with 14 bases between.

CDR3 in amino acids: CASSEAIGQEKSTEAFF. CDR3 DNA sequence: TGTGCCAGCAGTGAAGCCATTGGACAGGAAAAGAGCACTGAAGCTTTCTTT. The V gene is TRBV2, the J gene TRBJ1-1; 7 bases agree with TRBD1. J lost 4 bases, V lost 0 bases, and 11 bases had no gene match. This CDR3 has 17 residues. CDR1 and CDR2 from the germline V gene are SNHLY and FYNNEI.

This rearrangement joins TRBV20-1 to TRBJ2-1, with TRBD2 matching 12 bases. CDR3 size: 12 residues. The germline V gene encodes CDR1 DFQATT and CDR2 SNEGSKA (reference sequence). Trimming took 3 bases from V and 12 from J; bases not matched to a gene: 3. The CDR3 reads CSARTSGSGQFF. In nucleotides, the CDR3 is TGCAGTGCTAGGACTAGCGGGAGCGGGCAGTTCTTC.

The rearrangement links TRBV6-1 to TRBJ2-4, with 7 positions matching TRBD1. Trimming at V came to 4 bases and at J to 0 bases, leaving 6 bases not matched to a gene. Germline assignment: CDR1 MNHNS and CDR2 SASEGT. The length of the CDR3 is 16 residues. CDR3 sequence reads: CASSAQGILAKNIQYF. CDR3 DNA sequence: TGTGCCAGCAGTGCACAGGGGATTCTAGCCAAAAACATTCAGTACTTC.

This clonotype was seen only a few times. The J gene is TRBJ1-4, the V gene TRBV18; 7 nucleotides line up with TRBD1. With 6 bases clipped from V and 10 bases from J, the junction kept 8 bases outside the gene matches. The CDR3 sequence is 13 residues long. Germline CDR1 reads KGHSH; CDR2 reads LQKENI. CDR3 bases: TGTGCCAGCTCCTATACAGGGGAAGGAAAACTGTTTTTT. Its translation: CASSYTGEGKLFF.

The chain has TRBV29-1 and TRBJ2-2; possibly TRBD1 for D (5 bases). Germline V lookup: CDR1 SQVTM, CDR2 ANQGSEA. CDR3 length: 14 amino acids. The ends were cut back, 3 bases at V and 6 bases at J, with 14 bases in the middle. The chain's CDR3 is CSVDVAGWSGELFF. In DNA, the CDR3 is TGCAGCGTTGATGTCGCAGGGTGGTCCGGGGAGCTGTTTTTT.

The V call is TRBV4-1, the J call TRBJ2-1, with D unresolved. The CDR3 length is 17 residues. Germline V lookup: CDR1 MGHRA, CDR2 YSYEKL. Trimming removed 4 bases from V and 0 bases from J, with 16 bases in between. The CDR3 protein is CASSRGPLYSSYNEQFF. CDR3 sequence (DNA): TGCGCCAGCAGCCGTGGACCGCTATACAGCTCCTACAATGAGCAGTTCTTC.

The chain employs TRBV7-2 and TRBJ2-5; 8 bases map to TRBD2. The CDR3 sequence is 15 residues long. V was pared by 4 bases and J by 1 base, with 5 bases of the junction left unmatched. Looked up from germline, CDR1 is SGHTA and CDR2 is FQGNSA. CDR3 nucleotides: TGTGCCAGCAGCTCCGGGGGGGCTCTCCAAGAGACCCAGTACTTC. Its protein product is CASSSGGALQETQYF.

The chain links TRBV7-3 to TRBJ2-3; the D gene is possibly TRBD1 (6 bases). Germline V gene sequence: CDR1 SGHTA, CDR2 FQGTGA. The CDR3 spans 16 residues. Trimming shortened V by 5 bases and J by 5 bases, and 20 bases separated the two germline ends. CDR3 bases: TGTGCCAGCAGCCAACCCAGTGCAGGGGTTGGAGATACGCAGTATTTT. Its translation: CASSQPSAGVGDTQYF.

The chain joins TRBV10-2 to TRBJ2-1; D is unresolved. Germline V lookup: CDR1 WSHSY, CDR2 SAAADI. With 0 bases removed from V and 10 bases from J, the gap between germline ends came to 7 bases. The CDR3 length is 12 residues. The CDR3 reads CASSESVGEQFF. As DNA, the CDR3 is TGCGCCAGCAGTGAGTCTGTAGGGGAGCAGTTCTTC.

The rearrangement links TRBV10-3 to TRBJ2-1; 12 bases map to TRBD2. CDR3 length: 14 residues. After removal of 9 bases from V and 8 bases from J, the junction contained 8 bases not matched to a gene. Germline V CDR1 and CDR2: ENHRY, SYGVKD. The CDR3 loop is CAMRTSGTVDEQFF. In nucleotides, the CDR3 is TGTGCCATGAGGACTAGCGGGACAGTGGATGAGCAGTTCTTC.

Concerning this clonotype itself: One end of the junction is discordant with germline, which a read error may explain. The V and J genes are TRBV11-2 and TRBJ2-3; possibly TRBD1 for D (5 bases). The CDR3 length is 17 residues. Germline values: CDR1 SGHAT, CDR2 FQNNGV. This CDR3 reads CASSLFREKGSSDTQYF. The CDR3 DNA follows: TGTGCCAGCAGCTTATTCAGGGAAAAGGGGTCTTCAGATACACAGTATTTT. Full variable domain (remainder filled in from reference TRBV11-2 and TRBJ2-3): EAGVAQSPRYKIIEKRQSVAFWCNPISGHATLYWYQQILGQGPKLLIQFQNNGVVDDSQLPKDRFSAERLKGVDSTLKIQPAKLEDSAVYLCASSLFREKGSSDTQYFGPGTRLTVL.

The rearrangement joins TRBV7-9 to TRBJ2-7; tentative D call: TRBD2 (6 bases). Germline values: CDR1 SEHNR, CDR2 FQNEAQ (reference sequence). V was pared by 2 bases and J by 6 bases, with 11 bases between. The CDR3 covers 13 residues. The chain's CDR3 is CASSLTAGSEQYV. The CDR3 DNA is TGTGCCAGCAGCTTAACGGCGGGGTCCGAGCAGTACGTC.

This clonotype was seen a few times. The CDR3 sequence: CASRTVGSSYNEQFF. CDR3 nucleotide sequence: TGCGCCAGCAGAACGGTGGGGAGCTCCTACAATGAGCAGTTCTTC. The rearrangement uses TRBV5-1 and TRBJ2-1; a possible D gene is TRBD2 (5 bases). CDR1 and CDR2 (germline): SGHRS, YFSETQ. The CDR3 consists of 15 residues. Trimming removed 5 bases at V and 0 bases at J, with 12 bases between.

This clonotype was detected a few times. V usage is TRBV5-1 and J usage is TRBJ1-2; no clear D gene. The germline V gene encodes CDR1 SGHRS and CDR2 YFSETQ. V was clipped by 4 bases and J by 1 base, with 5 bases between them. CDR3 length: 12 amino acids. CDR3 sequence reads: CASSDLNYGYTF. The CDR3 DNA sequence: TGCGCCAGCAGCGACCTTAACTATGGCTACACCTTC.

This chain connects TRBV2 to TRBJ2-3; 10 nucleotides line up with TRBD2. Germline loops: CDR1 SNHLY, CDR2 FYNNEI. CDR3 size: 14 residues. V lost 9 bases and J lost 2; bases outside the gene matches: 5. Here the CDR3 reads CASRTSGVTDTQYF. The CDR3, as DNA: TGTGCCAGTCGAACTAGCGGGGTCACAGATACGCAGTATTTT. Using reference TRBV2 and TRBJ2-3 for the parts outside the CDR3, the full variable domain is EPEVTQTPSHQVTQMGQEVILRCVPISNHLYFYWYRQILGQKVEFLVSFYNNEISEKSEIFDDQFSVERPDGSNFTLKIRSTKLEDSAMYFCASRTSGVTDTQYFGPGTRLTVL.

The J gene is TRBJ1-1, the V gene TRBV7-9; weak D call: TRBD1 (5 bases). This CDR3 contains 15 residues. The germline CDR1 and CDR2 sequences are SEHNR and FQNEAQ (reference sequence). V lost 5 bases and J 3 bases, leaving 16 bases between the germline ends. The CDR3 bases are TGTGCCAGCAGCCTCATCCCGGGGCTAGACACTGAAGCTTTCTTT. Translated: CASSLIPGLDTEAFF. The full variable domain, its missing parts supplied by reference TRBV7-9 and TRBJ1-1, is DTGVSQNPRHKITKRGQNVTFRCDPISEHNRLYWYRQTLGQGPEFLTYFQNEAQLEKSRLLSDRFSAERPKGSFSTLEIQRTEQGDSAMYLCASSLIPGLDTEAFFGQGTRLTVV.

The CDR3 coding sequence is TGTGCCATCAGTGAGTCGAGGGCCGGGGAGCTGTTTTTT. Translated: CAISESRAGELFF. The chain recombines TRBV10-3 with TRBJ2-2, with D maybe TRBD2 (5 bases). The CDR3 contains 13 residues. From germline, CDR1 is ENHRY and CDR2 SYGVKD. Trimming stripped 0 bases from V and 6 bases from J, with 5 bases between.

The V call is TRBV3-1, the J call TRBJ1-1; D unclear. There are 16 residues in the CDR3. The germline V gene has CDR1 LGHDT and CDR2 YNNKEL (reference sequence). V lost 4 bases and J lost 1, with 16 bases in between. This CDR3 reads CASSPTRGLSNTEAFF. The CDR3 DNA reads as TGTGCCAGCAGCCCCACTAGAGGGCTATCGAACACTGAAGCTTTCTTT.

This clonotype occurred a few times. The chain carries TRBV7-9 and TRBJ2-5; TRBD1 agrees at 8 bases. This CDR3 region has 14 residues. Losses at the gene ends were 4 bases for V and 5 bases for J; bases not matched to a gene: 6. From germline, CDR1 is SEHNR and CDR2 FQNEAQ (reference sequence). CDR3 loop: CASSSSGQGETQYF. CDR3 DNA sequence: TGTGCCAGCAGCTCCAGCGGACAGGGCGAGACCCAGTACTTC.

This clonotype was seen more than once but under ten times. The chain couples TRBV11-1 to TRBJ2-2, with D unclear. The germline gives CDR1 SGHAT, CDR2 FQDESV (reference sequence). Trimming pared 1 base from V and 6 bases from J, leaving 12 bases between. This CDR3 contains 15 residues. The CDR3 reads CASSLVGLLAGELFF. Here the CDR3 DNA reads TGTGCCAGCAGCTTAGTCGGGCTATTAGCCGGGGAGCTGTTTTTT.

The V call is TRBV12-3 or TRBV12-4, the J call TRBJ2-5; 7 bases agree with TRBD2. V shed 7 bases, J shed 5 bases, and the junction held 7 bases outside the gene matches. CDR3 size: 13 residues. The CDR3 loop is CASTLGGLETQYF. In DNA, the CDR3 is TGTGCCAGCACCTTGGGAGGGCTGGAGACCCAGTACTTC.

The chain uses TRBV10-3 and TRBJ2-1; 9 bases align to TRBD2. Trimming took 6 bases from V and 3 from J; bases not matched to a gene: 3. Germline V lookup: CDR1 ENHRY, CDR2 SYGVKD. The CDR3 consists of 14 residues. The CDR3 DNA sequence: TGTGCCATCAGCGCGGGGGGGCTCTACAATGAGCAGTTCTTC. Amino acid sequence: CAISAGGLYNEQFF.

This rearrangement joins TRBV20-1 to TRBJ2-2; D ambiguous. The ends were cut back, 7 bases at V and 2 bases at J, with 17 bases in the middle. The CDR3 consists of 15 residues. Germline V gene lookup returns CDR1 DFQATT and CDR2 SNEGSKA (reference sequence). The CDR3 loop is CSVRNGRINTGELFF. The CDR3, as DNA: TGCAGTGTTCGCAACGGCCGTATAAACACCGGGGAGCTGTTTTTT.